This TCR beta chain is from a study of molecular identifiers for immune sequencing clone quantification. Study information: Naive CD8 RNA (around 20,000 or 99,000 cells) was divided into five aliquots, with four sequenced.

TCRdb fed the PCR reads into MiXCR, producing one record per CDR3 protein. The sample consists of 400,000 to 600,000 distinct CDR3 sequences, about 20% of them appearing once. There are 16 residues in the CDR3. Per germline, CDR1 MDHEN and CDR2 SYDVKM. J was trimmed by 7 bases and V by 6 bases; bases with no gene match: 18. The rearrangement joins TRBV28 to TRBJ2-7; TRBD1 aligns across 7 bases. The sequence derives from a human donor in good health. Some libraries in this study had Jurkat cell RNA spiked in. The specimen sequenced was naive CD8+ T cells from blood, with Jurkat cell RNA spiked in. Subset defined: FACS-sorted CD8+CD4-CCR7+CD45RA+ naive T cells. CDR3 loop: CASSTPRTGVRWEQYF. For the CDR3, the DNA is TGTGCCAGCAGCACCCCCCGCACAGGGGTGAGATGGGAGCAGTACTTC. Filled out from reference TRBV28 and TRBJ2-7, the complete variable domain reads DVKVTQSSRYLVKRTGEKVFLECVQDMDHENMFWYRQDPGLGLRLIYFSYDVKMKEKGDIPEGYSVSREKKERFSLILESASTNQTSMYLCASSTPRTGVRWEQYFGPGTRLTVT.